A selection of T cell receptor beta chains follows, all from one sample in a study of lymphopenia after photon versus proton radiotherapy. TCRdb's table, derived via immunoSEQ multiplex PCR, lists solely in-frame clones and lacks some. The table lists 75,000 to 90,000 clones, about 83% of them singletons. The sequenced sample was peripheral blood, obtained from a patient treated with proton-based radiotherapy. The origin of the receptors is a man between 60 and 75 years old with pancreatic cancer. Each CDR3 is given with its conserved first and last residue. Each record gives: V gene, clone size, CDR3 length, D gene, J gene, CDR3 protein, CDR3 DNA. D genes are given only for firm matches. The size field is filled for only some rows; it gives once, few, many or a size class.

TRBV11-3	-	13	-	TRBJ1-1	CASSESWHTEAFF	TGTGCCAGCAGCGAGAGTTGGCACACTGAAGCTTTCTTT
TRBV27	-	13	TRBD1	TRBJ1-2	CATRADRVNGYTF	TGTGCGACCCGGGCGGACAGGGTTAATGGCTACACCTTC
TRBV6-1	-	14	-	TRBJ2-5	CASSEVTAQETQYF	TGTGCCAGCAGTGAGGTAACAGCCCAAGAGACCCAGTACTTC
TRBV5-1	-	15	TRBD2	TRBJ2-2	CASSSGLAGDGELFF	TGCGCCAGCAGCTCGGGACTAGCGGGAGACGGGGAGCTGTTTTTT
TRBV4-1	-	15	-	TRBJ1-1	CASSQVTAGFTEAFF	TGCGCCAGCAGCCAAGTTACGGCAGGGTTCACTGAAGCTTTCTTT
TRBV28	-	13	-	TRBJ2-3	CASSRSYRDTQYF	TGTGCCAGCAGCCGGAGCTATCGTGATACGCAGTATTTT
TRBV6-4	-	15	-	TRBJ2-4	CASSDGTLAKNIQYF	TGTGCCAGCAGTGACGGCACGCTAGCCAAAAACATTCAGTACTTC
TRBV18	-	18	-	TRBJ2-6	CASSPPGTIGSGANVLTF	TGTGCCAGCTCACCACCGGGAACTATCGGCTCTGGGGCCAACGTCCTGACTTTC
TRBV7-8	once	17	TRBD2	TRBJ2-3	CASSSHLAGGVVDTQYF	TGTGCCAGCAGTTCACATCTAGCGGGAGGGGTGGTAGATACGCAGTATTTT
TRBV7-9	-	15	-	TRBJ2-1	CASSFYRGRHNEQFF	TGTGCCAGCAGCTTTTACCGCGGACGCCACAATGAGCAGTTCTTC
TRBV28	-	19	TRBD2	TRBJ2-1	CASSFGGLAVTIREPEQFF	TGTGCCAGCAGTTTTGGGGGACTAGCGGTTACCATAAGGGAACCTGAGCAGTTCTTC
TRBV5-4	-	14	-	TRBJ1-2	CASSLPREADGYTF	TGTGCCAGCAGCCTTCCCCGAGAAGCGGATGGCTACACCTTC
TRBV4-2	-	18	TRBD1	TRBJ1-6	CASSHSADWDRGYSPLHF	TGTGCCAGCAGCCATTCCGCGGACTGGGACAGGGGATATTCACCCCTCCACTTT
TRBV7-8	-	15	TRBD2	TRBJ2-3	CASSFSSGWGDTQYF	TGTGCCAGCAGCTTCTCTAGCGGTTGGGGAGATACGCAGTATTTT
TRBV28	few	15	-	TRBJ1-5	CASRTAGHSGQPQHF	TGTGCCAGCAGAACCGCCGGGCATAGTGGTCAGCCCCAGCATTTT
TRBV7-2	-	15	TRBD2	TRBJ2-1	CASSLLGLAENEQFF	TGTGCCAGCAGCTTACTAGGACTAGCGGAAAATGAGCAGTTCTTC
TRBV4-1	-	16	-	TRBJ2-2	CASSPMIGGNTGELFF	TGCGCCAGCAGCCCCATGATTGGAGGGAACACCGGGGAGCTGTTTTTT
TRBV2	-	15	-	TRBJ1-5	CASAGGSGWNQPQHF	TGTGCCAGTGCGGGAGGTTCGGGGTGGAATCAGCCCCAGCATTTT
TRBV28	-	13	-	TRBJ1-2	CASSSANFGGYTF	TGTGCCAGCAGTTCGGCCAACTTCGGTGGCTACACCTTC
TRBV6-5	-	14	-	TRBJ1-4	CASSPQGGSEKLFF	TGTGCCAGCAGTCCACAGGGTGGAAGTGAAAAACTGTTTTTT
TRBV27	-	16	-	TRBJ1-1	CASSSRQASMNTEAFF	TGTGCCAGCAGTTCCCGACAGGCCTCAATGAACACTGAAGCTTTCTTT
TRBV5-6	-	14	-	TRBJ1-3	CASSPTVSGNTIYF	TGTGCCAGCAGCCCCACAGTGTCTGGAAACACCATATATTTT
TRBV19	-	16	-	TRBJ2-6	CASSVFLGSGANVLTF	TGTGCCAGTAGTGTGTTCCTGGGCTCTGGGGCCAACGTCCTGACTTTC
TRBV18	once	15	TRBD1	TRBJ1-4	CASSAVQGSAEKLFF	TGTGCCAGCTCTGCCGTACAGGGGTCGGCGGAAAAACTGTTTTTT
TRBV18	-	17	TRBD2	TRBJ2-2	CASSRGLAVPNTGELFF	TGTGCCAGCTCAAGGGGACTAGCGGTACCGAACACCGGGGAGCTGTTTTTT
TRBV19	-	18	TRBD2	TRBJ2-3	CASSHWEGWTSVTDTQYF	TGTGCCAGTAGCCACTGGGAGGGCTGGACTAGCGTCACAGATACGCAGTATTTT
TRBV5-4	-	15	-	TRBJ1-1	CASSPGNWGDTEAFF	TGTGCCAGCAGCCCAGGAAACTGGGGGGACACTGAAGCTTTCTTT
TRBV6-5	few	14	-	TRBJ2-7	CASSEGTYSYEQYF	TGTGCCAGCAGTGAGGGGACTTACTCCTACGAGCAGTACTTC
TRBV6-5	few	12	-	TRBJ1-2	CASSNIGGGYTF	TGTGCCAGCAGTAATATCGGGGGTGGCTACACCTTC
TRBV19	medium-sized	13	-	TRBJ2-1	CASSRAPGNEQFF	TGTGCCAGTAGTCGGGCCCCGGGGAATGAGCAGTTCTTC
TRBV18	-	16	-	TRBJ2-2	CASSPPQGRDTGELFF	TGTGCCAGCTCACCACCCCAGGGTCGAGACACCGGGGAGCTGTTTTTT
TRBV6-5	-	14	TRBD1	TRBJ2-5	CASRSTGSGETQYF	TGTGCCAGCAGATCGACAGGGTCGGGGGAGACCCAGTACTTC
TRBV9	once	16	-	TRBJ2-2	CASSVELLGNTGELFF	TGTGCCAGCAGCGTAGAATTGTTGGGGAACACCGGGGAGCTGTTTTTT
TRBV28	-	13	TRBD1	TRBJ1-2	CASTTTGPYGYTF	TGTGCCAGCACCACGACAGGGCCTTATGGCTACACCTTC
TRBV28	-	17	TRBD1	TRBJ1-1	CASSLSIMGRGITEAFF	TGTGCCAGCAGTTTATCAATTATGGGCAGGGGGATTACTGAAGCTTTCTTT
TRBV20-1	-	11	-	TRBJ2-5	CSMGRQETQYF	TGCAGCATGGGACGGCAAGAGACCCAGTACTTC
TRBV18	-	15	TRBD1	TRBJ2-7	CASSDRDRGGNEQYF	TGTGCCAGCTCTGACCGGGACAGGGGCGGGAACGAGCAGTACTTC
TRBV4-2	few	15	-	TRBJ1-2	CASSPPGQYNYGYTF	TGTGCCAGCAGCCCACCGGGACAATATAACTATGGCTACACCTTC
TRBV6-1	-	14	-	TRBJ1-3	CASSERGRANTIYF	TGTGCCAGCAGTGAACGCGGCAGGGCGAACACCATATATTTT
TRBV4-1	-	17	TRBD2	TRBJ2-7	CASSQILRLASSYEQYF	TGCGCCAGCAGCCAAATATTACGACTAGCGAGCTCCTACGAGCAGTACTTC
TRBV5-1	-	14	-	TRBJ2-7	CASSPRLAPGEQYF	TGCGCCAGCAGCCCAAGGCTGGCACCGGGGGAGCAGTACTTC
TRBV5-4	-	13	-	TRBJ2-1	CASSQTLGDEQFF	TGTGCCAGCAGCCAAACCCTCGGTGATGAGCAGTTCTTC
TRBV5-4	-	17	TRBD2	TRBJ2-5	CASSLGPRTSGRETQYF	TGTGCCAGCAGCTTGGGCCCGCGGACTAGCGGGAGGGAGACCCAGTACTTC
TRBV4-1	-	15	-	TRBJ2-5	CASSQARGDQETQYF	TGCGCCAGCAGCCAAGCCAGGGGGGACCAAGAGACCCAGTACTTC
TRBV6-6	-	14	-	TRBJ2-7	CASSPGFPTYEQYF	TGTGCCAGCAGCCCAGGCTTCCCCACCTACGAGCAGTACTTC
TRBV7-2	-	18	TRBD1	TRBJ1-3	CASSLNPQGQGSGNTIYF	TGTGCCAGCAGTCTTAACCCCCAGGGACAGGGAAGTGGAAACACCATATATTTT
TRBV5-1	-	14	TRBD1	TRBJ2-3	CASSFQGAKDTQYF	TGCGCCAGCAGCTTCCAGGGGGCGAAAGATACGCAGTATTTT
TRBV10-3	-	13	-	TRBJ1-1	CAIRETGNTEAFF	TGTGCCATCAGGGAGACAGGGAACACTGAAGCTTTCTTT
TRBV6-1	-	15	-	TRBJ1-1	CASSGTETMNTEAFF	TGTGCCAGCAGCGGTACTGAGACCATGAACACTGAAGCTTTCTTT
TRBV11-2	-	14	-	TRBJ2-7	CASSLDALRGEQYF	TGTGCCAGCAGCTTAGACGCCCTGAGAGGGGAGCAGTACTTC
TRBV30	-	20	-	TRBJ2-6	CAWSVGWQRVADPGANVLTF	TGTGCCTGGAGTGTAGGTTGGCAGCGAGTCGCCGATCCTGGGGCCAACGTCCTGACTTTC
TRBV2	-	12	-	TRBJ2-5	CASRAGGETQYF	TGTGCCAGCAGAGCTGGGGGAGAGACCCAGTACTTC
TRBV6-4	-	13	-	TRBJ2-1	CASSDFGGEEQFF	TGTGCCAGCAGTGACTTCGGGGGTGAAGAGCAGTTCTTC
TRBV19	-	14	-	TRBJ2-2	CASRERGGTGELFF	TGTGCCAGTAGAGAAAGGGGCGGCACCGGGGAGCTGTTTTTT
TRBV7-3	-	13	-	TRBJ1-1	CASSKESNTEAFF	TGTGCCAGCAGCAAAGAATCGAACACTGAAGCTTTCTTT